The following is a T cell receptor (beta chain) sequence with its context. The sample comes from a study of blood T cell repertoires in COVID-19. Overall study context: Researchers got acute and convalescent COVID-19 samples from the United States, Italy and Spain. The cDNA or gDNA used as material had been derived from T cells, B-cell-depleted T cells, or PBMCs.

Authors' processing steps: Using reference gene primer amplification, nucleated cell counts were estimated. The data were produced by immunoSEQ multiplex PCR, yet TCRdb's version contains in-frame clones alone and is incomplete. V and J calls and clone size follow that table, whereas D and trimming were derived from the DNA. The table includes approximately 130,000 clones, approximately 83% detected once. Germline assignment: CDR1 LNHDA and CDR2 SQIVND (reference sequence). The V gene end was trimmed by 4 bases and the J gene end by 3 bases; junction bases not matched to a gene: 9. The CDR3 consists of 15 residues.

The sequence derives from a man aged 35-49 years with active or convalescent COVID-19. J is TRBJ2-7 and V is TRBV19, with TRBD1 matching 7 bases. Sequencing used peripheral blood. The CDR3 protein is CASSSLGQAFYEQYF. Written as DNA, the CDR3 is TGTGCCAGTAGTAGTTTAGGACAGGCGTTCTACGAGCAGTACTTC. Full variable domain (missing parts from reference TRBV19 and TRBJ2-7): DGGITQSPKYLFRKEGQNVTLSCEQNLNHDAMYWYRQDPGQGLRLIYYSQIVNDFQKGDIAEGYSVSREKKESFPLTVTSAQKNPTAFYLCASSSLGQAFYEQYFGPGTRLTVT.